These 21 T cell receptor beta chains were sequenced from one sample in a study of blood T cell repertoires in COVID-19. The protocol was immunoSEQ multiplex PCR, while the TCRdb copy is restricted to in-frame clones and leaves out a portion. There are 230,000 or so clones in the sample; roughly 84% occur only once, and roughly 1.4% lies in the top ten. What was sequenced was peripheral blood. The receptors stem from a woman aged 40 to 50 who had recovered from COVID-19.

The chain recombines TRBV11-2 with TRBJ1-4; 11 nucleotides match TRBD1. Germline values: CDR1 SGHAT, CDR2 FQNNGV. The CDR3 is 15 residues long. J lost 16 bases, V lost 1 base, and 11 bases had no gene match. CDR3 nucleotides: TGTGCCAGCAGCTTAGGTCTGGACAGGGGGCCTGCGGGGTTTTTT. Translated: CASSLGLDRGPAGFF.

This chain links TRBV27 with TRBJ1-2; 8 nucleotides line up with TRBD1. V dropped 6 bases and J dropped 3; count of bases not matched to a gene: 6. CDR3 length equals 14 residues. Germline CDR1 is MNHEY and CDR2 is SMNVEV (reference sequence). The CDR3 region is CASSQDRVDYGYTF. The CDR3 coding sequence is TGTGCCAGCAGCCAGGACAGGGTAGACTATGGCTACACCTTC.

A few counts support this clone. The chain is built from TRBV9 and TRBJ1-2; D possibly corresponds to TRBD1 (5 bases). Germline CDR1 and CDR2: SGDLS and YYNGEE. V dropped 5 bases and J dropped 3 bases, with 11 bases sitting between them. The CDR3 consists of 13 residues. This CDR3 is CASSRTGDYGYTF. The DNA for the CDR3 is TGTGCCAGCAGTCGCACAGGAGACTATGGCTACACCTTC.

This clone was seen a single time. The DNA of the CDR3 is TGTGCCAGCAGTTTAGGGGGTCGGTACGAGCAGTACTTC. It encodes CASSLGGRYEQYF. The chain is built from TRBV25-1 and TRBJ2-7; a possible D gene is TRBD1 (6 bases). The CDR3 is 13 amino acids. Trimming removed 5 bases at V and 4 bases at J, with 12 bases between. Germline values: CDR1 MGHDK, CDR2 SYGVNS.

J is TRBJ2-1 and V is TRBV27, with 10 bases fitting TRBD2. CDR3 length: 13 amino acids. With V trimmed by 6 bases and J by 6 bases, 2 bases remained unmatched. In germline, CDR1 is MNHEY, CDR2 SMNVEV (reference sequence). CDR3: CASRASGGNEQFF. In DNA form, the CDR3 reads TGTGCCAGCAGGGCTAGCGGGGGCAATGAGCAGTTCTTC.

A word on this clone: One end of the junction does not line up with germline, which may come from a read error. The rearrangement joins TRBV6-1 to TRBJ2-6, with unresolved D. Germline assignment: CDR1 MNHNS and CDR2 SASEGT. This CDR3 contains 18 residues. The CDR3 here is CASSQAYLQSSGANVLTF. The CDR3 DNA sequence: TGTGCCAGCAGTCAAGCATACCTACAGAGCTCTGGGGCCAACGTCCTGACTTTC.

This sequence joins TRBV2 and TRBJ1-4; D ambiguous. V gave up 5 bases and J gave up 4 bases, with 14 bases separating them. The germline gives CDR1 SNHLY, CDR2 FYNNEI. CDR3 length: 15 residues. The CDR3 nucleotides are TGTGCCAGCAGTCCAGACGGAGGAAGTAATGAAAAACTGTTTTTT. As protein: CASSPDGGSNEKLFF.

This chain links TRBV6-4 with TRBJ2-1; 10 bases fit TRBD1. Germline CDR1 is MRHNA and CDR2 is SNTAGT. V dropped 6 bases and J dropped 7; count of bases not matched to a gene: 12. CDR3 length: 16 residues. This CDR3 is CASSTTSGQGSNEQFF. DNA for the CDR3: TGTGCCAGCAGCACAACCTCGGGACAGGGGTCAAATGAGCAGTTCTTC.

This sequence joins TRBV6-5 and TRBJ2-6; 9 nucleotides line up with TRBD1. Germline-derived CDR1 and CDR2 are MNHEY and SVGAGI. The CDR3 sequence is 15 residues long. V shed 6 bases, J shed 8 bases, and the junction held 8 bases outside the gene matches. Written as DNA, the CDR3 is TGTGCCAGCAGGTCGGGACAGGGCTGGTCCAACGTCCTGACTTTC. This translates into CASRSGQGWSNVLTF.

V usage is TRBV7-2 and J usage is TRBJ2-1, with 9 positions matching TRBD2. Germline values: CDR1 SGHTA, CDR2 FQGNSA. The CDR3 loop spans 16 amino acids. The V and J ends lost 5 bases and 7 bases, in that order; junction bases with no gene match: 12. CDR3 nucleotides: TGTGCCAGCAGCCTCGCGCAGACTAGCGGCTTTAATGAGCAGTTCTTC. As protein: CASSLAQTSGFNEQFF.

The V and J genes are TRBV13 and TRBJ1-6, with a possible D match to TRBD1 (6 bases). The CDR3 covers 15 residues. The germline CDR1 and CDR2 sequences are PRHDT and FYEKMQ (reference sequence). Between the trimmed V and J ends, which lost 0 bases and 10 bases, there was a span of 13 bases. The CDR3 region has the DNA TGTGCCAGCAGCTTAGGACAGGGAGTTCAGTCACCCCTCCACTTT. This sequence encodes CASSLGQGVQSPLHF.

The chain joins TRBV18 to TRBJ2-1; 11 bases align to TRBD2. Germline CDR1 KGHSH, CDR2 LQKENI. The CDR3 is 17 amino acids. The junction had 6 bases not matched to a gene; V was cut back by 0 bases and J by 5 bases. The chain's CDR3 is CASSPPLSGGGHNEQFF. As DNA, the CDR3 is TGTGCCAGCTCACCACCTCTTAGCGGGGGGGGACACAATGAGCAGTTCTTC.

The J gene is TRBJ1-4, the V gene TRBV13, with TRBD1 identical over 7 bases. Germline V CDR1 and CDR2: PRHDT, FYEKMQ (reference sequence). V shed 5 bases and J 1 base; nucleotides not matched to a gene: 7. The CDR3 extends over 16 amino acids. CDR3 nucleotide sequence: TGTGCCAGCAGCCGCGGGACAGTGGGAACTAATGAAAAACTGTTTTTT. As protein: CASSRGTVGTNEKLFF.

The chain couples TRBV10-3 to TRBJ1-2; 11 nucleotides agree with TRBD1. Trimming at V came to 2 bases and at J to 6 bases, leaving 8 bases not matched to a gene. The germline V gene has CDR1 ENHRY and CDR2 SYGVKD. The CDR3 consists of 16 residues. In DNA form, the CDR3 reads TGTGCCATCAGTGAGCCGGGACAGGGGGATATGGATGGCTACACCTTC. This encodes CAISEPGQGDMDGYTF.

About this clone itself: Mismatch with germline at one junction end may stem from a read error. The genes are TRBV5-5 and TRBJ1-3; D is ambiguous. The CDR3 spans 13 residues. Germline V gene lookup returns CDR1 SGHKS and CDR2 YYEKEE (reference sequence). Here the CDR3 reads CASSPSGVVPPGF. CDR3 nucleotide sequence: TGTGCCAGCAGCCCCTCGGGTGTTGTTCCCCCGGGATTT.

J is TRBJ2-1 and V is TRBV3-1 (or the pseudogene TRBV3-2); perhaps TRBD2 as D (6 bases). Germline CDR1 reads LGHDT; CDR2 reads YNNKEL (reference sequence). The germline V and J ends were trimmed by 0 bases and 8 bases, with 17 bases remaining between them. The CDR3 has 16 amino acids. Written as DNA, the CDR3 is TGTGCCAGCAGCCAAGATTTACGGGAGCCTCTCGATGAGCAGTTCTTC. Translated: CASSQDLREPLDEQFF.

The rearrangement joins TRBV13 to TRBJ2-1, with 8 bases identical to TRBD2. Unmatched junction bases numbered 13, after V lost 3 bases and J lost 0 bases. Germline lookup yields CDR1 PRHDT and CDR2 FYEKMQ (reference sequence). CDR3 length: 19 amino acids. CDR3 in amino acids: CASSFELKGGRSSYNEQFF. DNA for the CDR3: TGTGCCAGCAGCTTTGAGCTTAAGGGCGGGAGGAGCTCCTACAATGAGCAGTTCTTC.

The CDR3 DNA follows: TGTGCCAGCAGCCTCAGATTCGGAGTTCCGGGGGAGCAGTACTTC. It specifies CASSLRFGVPGEQYF. This chain joins TRBV3-1 (or the pseudogene TRBV3-2) and TRBJ2-7; a possible D gene is TRBD2 (5 bases). Trimming stripped 4 bases from V and 7 bases from J, with 20 bases between. The CDR3 runs to 15 residues. The germline CDR1 and CDR2 sequences are LGHDT and YNNKEL (reference sequence).

The chain links TRBV5-1 to TRBJ1-1; weak D call: TRBD1 (6 bases). Per the germline V gene, CDR1 is SGHRS and CDR2 is YFSETQ. CDR3 length: 14 residues. The V end was cut by 4 bases, the J end by 6 bases, with 16 bases between. The CDR3 DNA sequence: TGCGCCAGCAGCATGGGACAATCCTCTTCTGAAGCTTTCTTT. This sequence encodes CASSMGQSSSEAFF.

This clone has just one count. The J gene is TRBJ2-7, the V gene TRBV4-3, with D hard to call. The CDR3 loop spans 15 amino acids. CDR1 is LGHNA and CDR2 is YSLEER in the germline V gene. Deletions cut 0 bases from V and 7 bases from J, with 16 bases between. The CDR3: CASSQEDSIALEQYF. CDR3 nucleotides: TGCGCCAGCAGCCAAGAAGACTCCATAGCCTTAGAGCAGTACTTC.

This chain connects TRBV3-1 (or the pseudogene TRBV3-2) to TRBJ1-4; D perhaps matches TRBD1 (5 bases). Per germline, CDR1 LGHDT and CDR2 YNNKEL (reference sequence). This CDR3 region has 16 residues. The ends were cut back, 6 bases at V and 7 bases at J, with 21 bases in the middle. CDR3 region: CASRSGGSAFGEKLFF. In DNA, the CDR3 is TGTGCCAGCAGATCTGGGGGGTCAGCCTTTGGTGAAAAACTGTTTTTT.